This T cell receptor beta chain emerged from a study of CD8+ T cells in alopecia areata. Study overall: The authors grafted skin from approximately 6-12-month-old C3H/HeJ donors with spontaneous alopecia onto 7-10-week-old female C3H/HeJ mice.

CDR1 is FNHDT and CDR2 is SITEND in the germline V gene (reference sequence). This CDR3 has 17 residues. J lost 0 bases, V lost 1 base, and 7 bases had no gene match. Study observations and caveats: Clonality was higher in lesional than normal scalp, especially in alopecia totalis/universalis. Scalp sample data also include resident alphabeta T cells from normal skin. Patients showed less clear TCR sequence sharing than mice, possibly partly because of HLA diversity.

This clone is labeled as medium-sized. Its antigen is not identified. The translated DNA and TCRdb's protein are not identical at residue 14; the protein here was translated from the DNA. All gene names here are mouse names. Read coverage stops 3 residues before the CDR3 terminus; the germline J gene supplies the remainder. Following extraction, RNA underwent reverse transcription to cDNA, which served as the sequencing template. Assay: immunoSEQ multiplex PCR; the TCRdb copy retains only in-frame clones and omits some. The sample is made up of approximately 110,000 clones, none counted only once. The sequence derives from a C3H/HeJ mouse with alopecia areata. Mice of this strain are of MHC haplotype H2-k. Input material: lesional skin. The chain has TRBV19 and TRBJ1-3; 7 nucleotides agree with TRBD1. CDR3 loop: CASSINPRGDSGNTLYF. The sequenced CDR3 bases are TGTGCCAGCAGTATAAACCCCAGGGGGGATTCTGGAAATACG.